This is a list of T cell receptor beta chains from one sample in a study of CD8 T cells in ankylosing spondylitis. MiXCR, run by TCRdb on the 5' RACE reads, gives a single entry per CDR3 protein. The sample lists 670,000 or so distinct CDR3 sequences, around 20% occurring once. Material for sequencing was blood, either unsorted or a sorted T cell fraction (not recorded which). These receptors all come from a male donor with ankylosing spondylitis. The CDR3 runs from the conserved cysteine through the conserved F or W. Each record gives: J gene, V gene, clone size, D gene, CDR3 DNA, CDR3 protein. The D gene is left open where the match is weak. Rows may omit the clone size; those that give it use once, few, many or a size class.

TRBJ2-7,TRBV6-1,once,TRBD1,TGTGCCAGCAAATCCGGGACAGACGTCGGAGGCGCCTACGAGCAGTACTTC,CASKSGTDVGGAYEQYF
TRBJ2-1,TRBV24-1,-,TRBD1,TGTGCCACCAGTGATCCCCGGACAGGGAACGATGAGCAGTTCTTC,CATSDPRTGNDEQFF
TRBJ2-7,TRBV5-1,-,TRBD1,TGCGCCAGCAGCCGGGGACAGGGGGGCGAGCAGTACTTC,CASSRGQGGEQYF
TRBJ2-7,TRBV28,-,-,TGTGCCAGCAGTCCCATCCTAATGACACCAACCTACGAGCAGTACTTC,CASSPILMTPTYEQYF
TRBJ2-7,TRBV19,-,-,TGTGCCAGTAGTATCCGGTCGGGGTTCGAGCAGTACTTC,CASSIRSGFEQYF
TRBJ2-1,TRBV28,many,TRBD2,TGTGCCAGCAGTCCATCCTTCGGACTAGCGGGAGCCAAGTACAATGAGCAGTTCTTC,CASSPSFGLAGAKYNEQFF
TRBJ2-3,TRBV2,few,-,TGTGCCAGCGTCTGGTCCACAGATACGCAGTATTTT,CASVWSTDTQYF
TRBJ1-2,TRBV24-1,-,-,TGTGCCACCAGTGGTGGGTCCTCTATTAACTATGGCTACACCTTC,CATSGGSSINYGYTF
TRBJ1-6,TRBV11-3,-,-,TGTGCCAGCAGCGAAAAGGGTTCACCCCTCCACTTT,CASSEKGSPLHF
TRBJ2-7,TRBV7-9,few,-,TGTGCCAGCAGAGATAGAGGACACGAAGAGCAGTACTTC,CASRDRGHEEQYF
TRBJ1-5,TRBV12-3/TRBV12-4,many,-,TGTGCCAGCAGTTTGTTTAGTCAGCCCCAGCATTTT,CASSLFSQPQHF
TRBJ1-4,TRBV7-9,-,-,TGTGCCAGCAGCGATCTGGCAGGGAAAAATGAAAAACTGTTTTTT,CASSDLAGKNEKLFF
TRBJ2-7,TRBV7-2,few,-,TGTGCCAGCAGCTTAGGAGGCAGCGCCCAAGAGCAGTACTTC,CASSLGGSAQEQYF
TRBJ1-4,TRBV10-3,-,-,TGTGCCATCAGTCCCTTCCCCGCGGGGCTAGGTAATGAAAAACTGTTTTTT,CAISPFPAGLGNEKLFF
TRBJ2-7,TRBV7-2,-,-,TGTGCCAGCTCCGGGACGCCGGACGTCGAGCAGTACTTC,CASSGTPDVEQYF
TRBJ2-6,TRBV9,few,TRBD2,TGTGCCAGCAGCGGAGGACTAGCGGGAGCCACTGGGGCCAACGTCCTGACTTTC,CASSGGLAGATGANVLTF
TRBJ2-1,TRBV12-3/TRBV12-4,few,-,TGTGCCAGCATGGAAGGGGACTCCTACAATGAGCAGTTCTTC,CASMEGDSYNEQFF
TRBJ2-5,TRBV28,-,-,TGTGCCAGCAGCCGCAGACAGATTAGAAAGACCCAGTACTTC,CASSRRQIRKTQYF
TRBJ1-6,TRBV6-5,-,-,TGTGCCAGCAGTTACTCGGCCTACTATAATTCACCCCTCCACTTT,CASSYSAYYNSPLHF
TRBJ2-5,TRBV7-2,-,-,TGTGCCAGCAGCTTAAGGGACTTAGAGACCCAGTACTTC,CASSLRDLETQYF
TRBJ2-7,TRBV27,-,-,TGTGCCAGCAGGGGTCAGCGGAGTGGTGAGCAGTACTTC,CASRGQRSGEQYF
TRBJ2-1,TRBV10-3,few,TRBD2,TGTGCCATCAGTGAGACCCTCGCGGGGGGTCGGAGTGAGCAGTTCTTC,CAISETLAGGRSEQFF
TRBJ1-2,TRBV6-1,few,-,TGTGCCAGCACGGGGGGGTTGGCCTATGGCTACACCTTC,CASTGGLAYGYTF
TRBJ2-7,TRBV27,few,TRBD1,TGTGCCAGCAGTTTGGGACAGGGCCACTACGAGCAGTACTTC,CASSLGQGHYEQYF
TRBJ1-6,TRBV7-2,-,-,TGTGCCAGCAGCTCACAGCCAGCTGGGGGGAATTCACCCCTCCACTTT,CASSSQPAGGNSPLHF
TRBJ2-4,TRBV7-9,-,-,TGTGCCAGCAGCTTAGGAGGAAAAGGGAACATTCAGTACTTC,CASSLGGKGNIQYF
TRBJ1-2,TRBV4-2,-,-,TGTGCCAGCAGCCAGCAGGGGAGTGGCTATGGCTACACCTTC,CASSQQGSGYGYTF
TRBJ2-1,TRBV11-2,many,TRBD1,TGTGCCAGCAGCAAAACGACAGGGGCCAACAATGAGCAGTTCTTC,CASSKTTGANNEQFF
TRBJ1-3,TRBV12-3/TRBV12-4,few,-,TGTGCCAGCAGTTTAATTCCTGGAAACACCATATATTTT,CASSLIPGNTIYF
TRBJ2-7,TRBV12-3/TRBV12-4,-,TRBD2,TGTGCCAGCAGAGGGCTAGCGGGATACGAGCAGTACTTC,CASRGLAGYEQYF
TRBJ2-5,TRBV7-2,-,TRBD2,TGTGCCAGCAGCGGCGGGGGGGCGAGGGAGACCCAGTACTTC,CASSGGGARETQYF
TRBJ2-2,TRBV5-1,-,-,TGCGCCAGCAGCTTAGGGTTTGAGGACACCGGGGAGCTGTTTTTT,CASSLGFEDTGELFF
TRBJ1-1,TRBV27,-,-,TGTGCCAGCAGTTTTGTGGGCGGAAGCACTGAAGCTTTCTTT,CASSFVGGSTEAFF
TRBJ1-2,TRBV25-1,-,TRBD1,TGTGCCAGCAGTGTCACAGGGGCACCGGTTTATGGCTACACCTTC,CASSVTGAPVYGYTF
TRBJ2-5,TRBV5-4,-,TRBD1,TGTGCCAGCAGCACTCCCGGGACAGGGGGCGCGAGTAAGACCCAGTACTTC,CASSTPGTGGASKTQYF
TRBJ2-7,TRBV5-1,-,-,TGCGCCAGCAGCTCACAGGGGGGGCTCTACGAGCAGTACTTC,CASSSQGGLYEQYF
TRBJ2-5,TRBV7-2,-,TRBD2,TGTGCCAGCAGCTTAGGTTGGGGGGGAGCAGAGACCCAGTACTTC,CASSLGWGGAETQYF
TRBJ2-1,TRBV20-1,-,TRBD2,TGCAGTGCTAGAGATCTGGCTAGCGGATCCTACAATGAGCAGTTCTTC,CSARDLASGSYNEQFF
TRBJ2-1,TRBV12-3/TRBV12-4,-,TRBD2,TGTGCCAGCAGTTTAAGCGGGGGGGCACATGAGCAGTTCTTC,CASSLSGGAHEQFF
TRBJ2-1,TRBV3-1,few,-,TGTGCCAGCAACCATGCCGGGGCTTACAATGAGCAGTTCTTC,CASNHAGAYNEQFF
TRBJ2-7,TRBV4-1,few,TRBD2,TGCGCCAGCAGCTCAACTAGCGGGAGAGGGGCTATGGAGCAGTACTTC,CASSSTSGRGAMEQYF
TRBJ2-3,TRBV5-1,-,TRBD2,TGCGCCAGCAGCTTTACTAGCGGGAACACAGATACGCAGTATTTT,CASSFTSGNTDTQYF
TRBJ2-1,TRBV11-2,once,TRBD2,TGTGCCAGCAGCCAAAGAACGTCATCTAGCGGATACAATGAGCAGTTCTTC,CASSQRTSSSGYNEQFF
TRBJ1-5,TRBV6-2/TRBV6-3,few,TRBD1,TGTGCCAGCAGCCCTATAAGGACAGGGCTCACTCTCAATCAGCCCCAGCATTTT,CASSPIRTGLTLNQPQHF
TRBJ2-1,TRBV9,-,TRBD1,TGTGCCAGCAGCGCATCCGGGACAGGGAGTGAGCAGTTCTTC,CASSASGTGSEQFF
TRBJ1-2,TRBV28,-,-,TGTGCCAGCAGTTTCGGGCAGACCTATGGCTACACCTTC,CASSFGQTYGYTF
TRBJ2-7,TRBV15,few,TRBD1,TGTGCCACCAGCGGGGGGACAGGGGGCGAGCAGTACTTC,CATSGGTGGEQYF
TRBJ2-7,TRBV5-1,few,TRBD2,TGCGCCAGCAGCTCCGGGACTAGCGGGAGGGTGGCCGAGCAGTACTTC,CASSSGTSGRVAEQYF
TRBJ1-2,TRBV7-9,-,-,TGTGCCAGCAGCTTAAATACGGACTATGGCTACACCTTC,CASSLNTDYGYTF
TRBJ2-2,TRBV6-2/TRBV6-3,few,-,TGTGCCAGCAGGCTAGTTTCAGAGCTGTTTTTT,CASRLVSELFF
TRBJ1-5,TRBV9,many,TRBD1,TGTGCCAGCAGCCCAGGGGGTACTCAGCCCCAGCATTTT,CASSPGGTQPQHF
TRBJ2-2,TRBV5-1,-,-,TGCGCCAGCAGCTTCCCCCCCCCGAACACCGGGGAGCTGTTTTTT,CASSFPPPNTGELFF
TRBJ2-7,TRBV2,-,-,TGTGCCAGCAGCCGTGAAGGGCAATACTACGAGCAGTACTTC,CASSREGQYYEQYF